This TCR beta chain was identified during a study of early T cells in non-severe SARS-CoV-2 infection. TCRdb re-called the 5' RACE reads through MiXCR, storing one row per CDR3 protein. The table lists 80,000 to 95,000 distinct CDR3 sequences, 14% of them singletons. The TCR was taken from an adult who was a healthcare worker with PCR-confirmed SARS-CoV-2 infection or an uninfected control (not recorded which). Sequenced input: whole blood.

CDR3 amino acids: CASSQASGGWVDTQYF. CDR3 DNA sequence: TGCGCCAGCAGCCAAGCTTCAGGGGGCTGGGTAGATACGCAGTATTTT. V and J are TRBV4-1 and TRBJ2-3; 8 bases are a match to TRBD1. The CDR3 length is 16 residues. V gave up 1 base and J gave up 5 bases; unmatched junction bases: 8. Germline V gives CDR1 MGHRA, CDR2 YSYEKL.